This T cell receptor (beta chain) was recovered during a study of blood T cell repertoires in COVID-19. Whole-study context: The study drew acute and convalescent COVID-19 samples from the United States, Italy and Spain. The cDNA or gDNA used as material had been derived from T cells, B-cell-depleted T cells, or PBMCs.

V lost 4 bases to trimming and J lost 6 bases; unmatched junction nucleotides: 10. Germline V gene lookup returns CDR1 SGHVS and CDR2 FNYEAQ. The CDR3 is 15 amino acids. In the study's own analysis: Reference gene primer amplification in the assay estimated nucleated cell counts. TCRdb's copy holds only in-frame clones and misses some; the assay was immunoSEQ multiplex PCR. V and J calls and clone size are given by that table; D and trimming were obtained from the DNA. The table lists over 200,000 clones, 70% to 90% of them singletons. Sequenced material: peripheral blood. The rearrangement joins TRBV7-6 to TRBJ2-7, with 9 bases fitting TRBD1. The receptor was derived from a woman aged 18-29 years who had recovered from COVID-19. CDR3: CASSSMDRGRGEQYF. The CDR3 DNA is TGTGCCAGCAGCTCGATGGACAGGGGAAGGGGCGAGCAGTACTTC.